In its sample, the clone carrying this T cell receptor beta chain was seen many times. Antigen unknown. The sample originates from a study of molecular identifiers for immune sequencing clone quantification. Study-level results: The study found clones above 20 RNA copies held over 98% of effector molecules and under 1% in naive cells. Underestimation of highly expanded clone sizes could arise where identical TCR molecules share a barcode. Researchers reportedly could pick up spiked Jurkat TCR RNA from one cell mixed into over 900,000 naive cells.

It was with previously described methods and listed TCR primers that bulk TCR libraries were made. TCRdb passed the PCR reads through MiXCR, listing each CDR3 protein once. In the table there are hundreds of thousands of distinct CDR3 sequences, around 25% of which are singletons. The germline V gene has CDR1 SGHVS and CDR2 FNYEAQ. The CDR3 has 15 residues. V lost 6 bases to trimming and J lost 0 bases, with 15 bases between them. V usage is TRBV7-6 and J usage is TRBJ2-7, with D perhaps being TRBD1 or TRBD2 (5 bases each). Sequencing input: naive CD8+ T cells from blood, with Jurkat cell RNA spiked in. Stated subset: FACS-sorted CD8+CD4-CCR7+CD45RA+ naive T cells. The receptor was derived from a human donor in good health. Some libraries in this study had Jurkat cell RNA spiked in. CDR3 DNA: TGTGCCAGCAGTTTCGGGACGGGTAGCTCCTACGAGCAGTACTTC. It specifies CASSFGTGSSYEQYF.